This is a list of T cell receptor beta chains from one sample in a study of OX40 agonist ivuxolimab in advanced cancers. Produced via immunoSEQ multiplex PCR; TCRdb's table is partial and in-frame only. The table includes tens of thousands of clones, around nine tenths detected once. Sample: CD4+ or CD8+ T cells sorted from blood, taken in a trial of the OX40 agonist ivuxolimab. Receptors originate from an adult with an advanced solid tumor such as melanoma, head and neck, liver or kidney cancer. The CDR3 runs from the conserved cysteine through the conserved F or W. D genes are given only for firm matches. Clone sizes are given selectively: once, few, many, or a class where the clone is expanded.

>TRBV5-1|NA|15|NA
CASSISGTDGNEQFF
>TRBV6-1|NA|15|NA
CASSEAQGTNSPLHF
>TRBV6-5|NA|16|TRBD2
CASSYRRAGAGDEQFF
>TRBV7-8|once|18|TRBD1
CASSPLGARTGLSGGYTF
>TRBV11-2|NA|14|NA
CASSLRREGMEAFF
>TRBV2|NA|13|TRBD1
CAGGGQANYGYTF
>TRBV7-2|NA|15|NA
CASSLELGAAGEQYF
>TRBV10-3|NA|16|NA
CAISEFSAGATDTQYF
>TRBV19|NA|13|TRBD1
CASRDRSRGGYTF
>TRBV5-4|NA|15|TRBD2
CASSPSGGVQETQYF
>TRBV4-3|few|14|NA
CASSQDPLNTEAFF
>TRBV19|NA|14|NA
CASSINRALHGYTF
>TRBV5-1|once|14|NA
CASSFEGGNQPQHF
>TRBV9|NA|16|TRBD1
CASTFRTGSSTDTQYF
>TRBV5-1|NA|13|NA
CASPLNEGHEQYF
>TRBV6-5|NA|13|NA
CAIRGSGPVEQYF
>TRBV6-5|NA|14|NA
CASKQANSGNTIYF
>TRBV10-3|NA|11|NA
CAIKEATEQYF
>TRBV6-5|NA|15|TRBD2
CASRLLAGGRNEQFF
>TRBV7-6|NA|15|NA
CASSFTGTGKETQYF
>TRBV7-3|NA|15|NA
CASSPENPRGYEQFF
>TRBV10-1|NA|16|TRBD1
CASRGTGGTSSYEQYF
>TRBV27|NA|15|TRBD1
CASSSLRQGDQPQHF
>TRBV25-1|NA|14|TRBD1
CASGGDREGLGYTF
>TRBV9|once|12|NA
CASSAITDTQYF
>TRBV5-1|once|15|NA
CASSLLGGGTGELFF
>TRBV5-1|NA|16|NA
CASSLRVLANTGELFF
>TRBV2|NA|15|TRBD2
CASSESGGGTNEQFF
>TRBV15|NA|15|NA
CATSPGGVRDSPLHF
>TRBV10-3|NA|18|NA
CAISDPRQTGGTWGEQYF
>TRBV6-1|once|16|NA
CASSDLRGSRTDTQYF
>TRBV30|few|11|NA
CAWSIRAEAFF
>TRBV2|few|12|NA
CASSGGNSPLHF
>TRBV5-1|few|15|TRBD1
CASSLTGTGPVEQYF
>TRBV12-5|NA|15|NA
CASGIGTPYKNIQYF
>TRBV7-9|NA|13|NA
CASSFSLQQPQHF
>TRBV7-2|NA|15|TRBD1
CASSKGQGAGQPQHF